The subject of this entry is one T cell receptor beta chain. Its antigen remains unknown. It was approximately 10 milliliters of peripheral blood that were drawn from each donor. This sample stems from a study of blood T cells in healthy people across ages. Combining a sample-barcoded 5' primer with a J-beta primer mix, a second PCR ran for roughly 7 to 12 cycles. One entry per CDR3 protein results from TCRdb running MiXCR on the 5' RACE reads. There are 1.5 million to 2 million distinct CDR3 sequences in the sample; 49% occur only once, and around 2.1% lies in the top ten. CDR3 size: 15 residues. The germline gives CDR1 SEHNR, CDR2 FQNEAQ (reference sequence). V dropped 4 bases and J dropped 8; count of bases not matched to a gene: 10. Study-level findings and limits: Possibly, changes in expanded clonotypes were confounded because donor CMV status was unknown. There were more naive CD4+ cells and higher diversity in long-lived donors than in aged donors.

V gene TRBV7-9 combines with J gene TRBJ2-1, with 8 bases fitting TRBD2. This TCR was sampled from a woman aged 40 to 50 in good health. The sequenced material came from blood. CDR3: CASSSTSGGGDEQFF. The CDR3 nucleotides read TGTGCCAGCAGCTCCACCTCCGGGGGGGGCGATGAGCAGTTCTTC.